A single sample gave rise to the 2 T cell receptor beta chains below, sequenced in a study of regulatory T cells in long-lasting Graves disease. iRepertoire HTBI primers and Arm-PCR of CDR3 regions built TCR beta libraries. MiXCR was run by TCRdb on the multiplex PCR reads, yielding one entry per CDR3 protein. The table records 250,000 to 400,000 distinct CDR3 sequences, over 15% of them present only once. Time point in this sample: newly diagnosed GD, antithyroid drugs for less than 3 months. Generation of the TCR library employed RNA extracted from PBMCs. The sequenced sample was peripheral blood mononuclear cells (PBMCs), obtained at new diagnosis, from a patient treated with antithyroid drugs. These receptors originate from a female donor with Graves disease.

This clonotype was detected only a few times. CDR3 sequence (DNA): TGTGCCACCAAAACAGGGAACACCGGGGAGCTGTTTTTT. This translates into CATKTGNTGELFF. The J gene is TRBJ2-2, the V gene TRBV6-1; D perhaps matches TRBD1 (5 bases). Germline V lookup: CDR1 MNHNS, CDR2 SASEGT. CDR3 length: 13 amino acids. The germline V and J ends were trimmed by 10 bases and 1 base, with 10 bases remaining between them.

The chain is built from TRBV13 and TRBJ2-7; D is possibly TRBD1 or TRBD2 (6 bases each). Looked up from germline, CDR1 is PRHDT and CDR2 is FYEKMQ (reference sequence). The germline V and J ends were trimmed by 5 bases and 4 bases, with 15 bases remaining between them. This CDR3 is built from 14 residues. The CDR3, as DNA: TGTGCCAGCAGCCCGGGGGACACTCCGTACGAGCAGTACTTC. Protein product: CASSPGDTPYEQYF.